This T cell receptor beta chain was sequenced for a study of CD8 T cells in ankylosing spondylitis. The V gene's germline CDR1 is LGHNA and CDR2 YSLEER. This CDR3 spans 15 amino acids. V was pared by 0 bases and J by 5 bases, with 3 bases of the junction left unmatched. As to this clonotype: Its antigen is as yet unknown.

MiXCR, run by TCRdb on the 5' RACE reads, gives a single entry per CDR3 protein. Found here are 150,000 to 200,000 distinct CDR3 sequences, 10% to 15% of them singletons; the top ten hold approximately 11%. Study conclusions and caveats: Some of the motif variants had earlier been found in reactive arthritis patients' fluid and blood. Within matched ankylosing spondylitis synovial fluid, disease-linked clones were reportedly significantly enriched.

V and J are TRBV4-3 and TRBJ2-1, with 8 bases aligning to TRBD1. Sequenced material: blood, either unsorted or a sorted T cell fraction (not recorded which). The TCR originated in a female donor with ankylosing spondylitis or in good health (not recorded which). Here the CDR3 reads CASSQETGVDNEQFF. In DNA, the CDR3 is TGCGCCAGCAGCCAAGAGACAGGGGTCGACAATGAGCAGTTCTTC.